This TCR beta chain was captured by sequencing in a study of blood T cell repertoires in COVID-19. Study at large: There were acute and convalescent COVID-19 samples, and they came from the United States, Italy and Spain. PBMCs, B-cell-depleted T cells, or T cells were the source of the cDNA or gDNA that made up the material.

As handled by the study authors: Nucleated cell number was recorded as an estimate derived from reference gene primer amplification. Here immunoSEQ multiplex PCR was the method, and the copy in TCRdb shows in-frame clones only, minus some. Clonal size and the V and J genes are those of that table, whereas D and trimming came from the DNA. The table lists 250,000 to 350,000 clones, around 89% of them singletons. Enrollees, about 18 to 90 years old, lived in 24 US areas. Sequencing used PBMCs or T cells enriched from blood (not recorded which). This clonotype was sampled from a woman aged 18-29 years who had recovered from COVID-19.

CDR3 bases: TGTGCCAGCAGCTTAGCAAACAGGGACGGCTACACCTTC. Translation gives CASSLANRDGYTF. The V and J genes are TRBV7-9 and TRBJ1-2; tentative D call: TRBD1 (6 bases). The germline V gene encodes CDR1 SEHNR and CDR2 FQNEAQ (reference sequence). V lost 0 bases and J 8 bases, leaving 10 bases between the germline ends. The length of the CDR3 is 13 residues. Full variable domain (missing parts from reference TRBV7-9 and TRBJ1-2): DTGVSQNPRHKITKRGQNVTFRCDPISEHNRLYWYRQTLGQGPEFLTYFQNEAQLEKSRLLSDRFSAERPKGSFSTLEIQRTEQGDSAMYLCASSLANRDGYTFGSGTRLTVV.